This is a list of T cell receptor beta chains from one sample in a study of blood T cells in healthy people across ages. TCRdb used MiXCR to reprocess the 5' RACE reads, holding one entry per CDR3 protein. In the table there are around 1,500,000 distinct CDR3 sequences, 28% of which are singletons. The sequenced material came from blood. These receptors came from a woman in her 30s in good health. CDR3s include the opening cysteine and the closing phenylalanine or tryptophan. The order of the fields is clone size, V gene, CDR3 length, J gene, D gene, CDR3 DNA, CDR3 protein. D genes are given only for firm matches. Size tells how often a clone was seen (once, few, many) or the class of an expanded clone, and some rows leave it out.

clone_size: few
v_call: TRBV3-1
cdr3_length: 18
j_call: TRBJ1-1
d_call: TRBD1
cdr3_nt: TGTGCCAGCAGCCTATTCCCTCCGGGACAGGGGGCTTACACTGAAGCTTTCTTT
cdr3_aa: CASSLFPPGQGAYTEAFF

clone_size: few
v_call: TRBV7-9
cdr3_length: 12
j_call: TRBJ2-1
d_call: NA
cdr3_nt: TGTGCCAGCAGCCACACCGGCCAGGAGCAGTTCTTC
cdr3_aa: CASSHTGQEQFF

clone_size: NA
v_call: TRBV5-1
cdr3_length: 15
j_call: TRBJ1-5
d_call: NA
cdr3_nt: TGCGCCAGCAGTCCGTTCGCAGGAAGCGGTCAGCCCCAGCATTTT
cdr3_aa: CASSPFAGSGQPQHF

clone_size: NA
v_call: TRBV14
cdr3_length: 15
j_call: TRBJ2-2
d_call: NA
cdr3_nt: TGTGCCAGCAGCCAAGTGGGCAGGAAGGCCGGGGAGCTGTTTTTT
cdr3_aa: CASSQVGRKAGELFF

clone_size: NA
v_call: TRBV7-2
cdr3_length: 14
j_call: TRBJ2-5
d_call: NA
cdr3_nt: TGTGCCAGCAGAGGAGGGCGTTTCCAAGAGACCCAGTACTTC
cdr3_aa: CASRGGRFQETQYF

clone_size: few
v_call: TRBV18
cdr3_length: 14
j_call: TRBJ1-5
d_call: NA
cdr3_nt: TGTGCCAGCTCTGCCGGGTTCCCACATCAGCCCCAGCATTTT
cdr3_aa: CASSAGFPHQPQHF

clone_size: NA
v_call: TRBV20-1
cdr3_length: 14
j_call: TRBJ2-7
d_call: TRBD2
cdr3_nt: TGCAGTGCGCTTACTAGCGGGAGCTCCAATGAGCAGTACTTC
cdr3_aa: CSALTSGSSNEQYF

clone_size: NA
v_call: TRBV15
cdr3_length: 15
j_call: TRBJ1-6
d_call: NA
cdr3_nt: TGTGCCACCAGCAGAGACAAAAAGGGGTCCACACCCCTCCACTTT
cdr3_aa: CATSRDKKGSTPLHF

clone_size: NA
v_call: TRBV7-6
cdr3_length: 16
j_call: TRBJ2-1
d_call: NA
cdr3_nt: TGTGCCGGCAGCTCTTTCATGGGAGAGGTGGACAATGAGCAGTTCTTC
cdr3_aa: CAGSSFMGEVDNEQFF

clone_size: many
v_call: TRBV5-1
cdr3_length: 15
j_call: TRBJ1-4
d_call: NA
cdr3_nt: TGCGCCAGCAGCTTGGGGTCGGCAACTAATGAAAAACTGTTTTTT
cdr3_aa: CASSLGSATNEKLFF

clone_size: NA
v_call: TRBV3-1
cdr3_length: 12
j_call: TRBJ1-2
d_call: NA
cdr3_nt: TGTGCCAGCAGCCAAGCCGCTAGTAGGGCGCACTTC
cdr3_aa: CASSQAASRAHF

clone_size: NA
v_call: TRBV6-1
cdr3_length: 15
j_call: TRBJ1-5
d_call: NA
cdr3_nt: TGTGCCAGCAAGTACGAGGAGAATAGCAATCAGCCCCAGCATTTT
cdr3_aa: CASKYEENSNQPQHF

clone_size: few
v_call: TRBV7-6
cdr3_length: 13
j_call: TRBJ2-3
d_call: NA
cdr3_nt: TGTGCCAGCAGGATGGGGGCGAGAGATACGCAGTATTTT
cdr3_aa: CASRMGARDTQYF

clone_size: NA
v_call: TRBV2
cdr3_length: 13
j_call: TRBJ1-2
d_call: TRBD1
cdr3_nt: TGTGCCAGCAGGGCAGGGACAGGGTTTGGCTACACCTTC
cdr3_aa: CASRAGTGFGYTF

clone_size: NA
v_call: TRBV4-3
cdr3_length: 16
j_call: TRBJ1-4
d_call: TRBD1
cdr3_nt: TGCGCCAGCAGCCAAGACCCGGGACAGGGTTTCGAAAAACTGTTTTTT
cdr3_aa: CASSQDPGQGFEKLFF

clone_size: many
v_call: TRBV2
cdr3_length: 15
j_call: TRBJ2-4
d_call: TRBD2
cdr3_nt: TGTGCCAGCAGTGAAGCTCTAGCGGGTTGGGGTGAGCAGTACTTC
cdr3_aa: CASSEALAGWGEQYF